Listed below are T cell receptor beta chains from one sample, sequenced in a study of cytomegalovirus exposure and HLA in healthy donors. Libraries were prepared by immunoSEQ multiplex PCR; TCRdb keeps only in-frame clonotypes and omits some of them. The data show about 55,000 clones, with more than 80% seen just once and approximately 3% held by the top ten. Sequencing was carried out using PBMCs. Receptors were obtained from a man aged 18 to 30 in good health and CMV-seronegative. CDR3s include the opening cysteine and the closing phenylalanine or tryptophan. Each record gives: V gene, CDR3 protein.

TRBV19 CASSIDVGGSSYNEQFF
TRBV6-5 CASGPARLDTDTQYF
TRBV19 CASSIVSSYNEQFF
TRBV2 CASHQAVTSSYEQYF
TRBV29-1 CSVELLGTVRYF
TRBV28 CASRRQGPYEQYF
TRBV2 CASRLSGSTYEQYF
TRBV6-1 CAARTGGRAKNIQYF
TRBV25-1 CASRSQTDTQYF
TRBV27 CASSLRTGWYYEQYF
TRBV10-1 CASSDRLNTGELFF